A selection of T cell receptor beta chains follows, all from one sample in a study of blood T cell repertoires in COVID-19. Here immunoSEQ multiplex PCR was the method, and the copy in TCRdb shows in-frame clones only, minus some. The sample lists some 110,000 clones; approximately 87% were seen once. The sample was peripheral blood. The origin of the receptors is a man aged 45-65 years with acute or convalescent COVID-19. The CDR3 runs from the conserved cysteine through the conserved F or W. A D gene is named only where the DNA matches it firmly. For some rows the clone size is stated as once, few or many, or as a class when expanded; others skip it.

-	TRBJ1-2	TRBV5-5	TRBD1	TGTGCCAGCAGTATACCCGGGACAGGGGGCGAATATGGCTACACCTTC	CASSIPGTGGEYGYTF
-	TRBJ1-6	TRBV9	-	TGTGCCAGCAGCGTGCGGGAGCGCAATTCACCCCTCCACTTT	CASSVRERNSPLHF
-	TRBJ2-2	TRBV6-5	-	TGTGCCAGCAGTTACTCTTATAGCGGTGCGGAGCTGTTTTTT	CASSYSYSGAELFF
-	TRBJ2-7	TRBV3-1/TRBV3-2	TRBD2	TGTGCCAGCAAGGTCTCAGGACTAGCGGGAGAAGGCGAGCAGTACTTC	CASKVSGLAGEGEQYF
-	TRBJ2-7	TRBV20-1	TRBD2	TGCAGTGCTAGTTCCGCCTCTAGCGGGAAAGGCTACGAGCAGTACTTC	CSASSASSGKGYEQYF
-	TRBJ2-3	TRBV9	TRBD2	TGTGCCAGCAGCCCTAGGACTAGCGGGCGCACAGATACGCAGTATTTT	CASSPRTSGRTDTQYF
-	TRBJ2-1	TRBV5-1	TRBD2	TGCGCCAGCAGCTTGGGACTAGCGGGAGCATACAATGAGCAGTTCTTC	CASSLGLAGAYNEQFF
-	TRBJ2-7	TRBV30	TRBD2	TGTGCCTGGAGCGCTGCTAGCGGGAGTTTGTACGAGCAGTACTTC	CAWSAASGSLYEQYF
many	TRBJ2-2	TRBV7-8	TRBD1	TGTGCCAGCAGCTTAGTACAGGGGGCTGGAGGCGGGGAGCTGTTTTTT	CASSLVQGAGGGELFF
-	TRBJ2-7	TRBV29-1	-	TGCAGCGTTGTCCGGGGGAAATACGAGCAGTACTTC	CSVVRGKYEQYF
few	TRBJ1-2	TRBV9	-	TGTGCCAGCAGCGTGTTCGCCGGGACTAACTATGGCTACACCTTC	CASSVFAGTNYGYTF
-	TRBJ2-1	TRBV5-5	-	TGTGCCAGCAGCGTCGGAGTGTACAATGAGCAGTTCTTC	CASSVGVYNEQFF
-	TRBJ2-3	TRBV11-2	-	TGTGCCAGCAGCCGAGGGAGCAGCTTTTCAGATACGCAGTATTTT	CASSRGSSFSDTQYF
-	TRBJ2-1	TRBV4-1	TRBD2	TGCGCCAGCAGCCCCCATAGCGGGAGTTCCTACAATGAGCAGTTCTTC	CASSPHSGSSYNEQFF
-	TRBJ2-1	TRBV11-2	-	TGTGCCAGCAGCTTAGATCTTAGTAGTATGCTCTTC	CASSLDLSSMLF
-	TRBJ2-3	TRBV11-2	TRBD2	TGTGCCAGCAGCTTAGATTCCCTACTAGCGGGTAAAAGCACAGATACGCAGTATTTT	CASSLDSLLAGKSTDTQYF
-	TRBJ2-5	TRBV6-5	-	TGTGCCAGCAGTTACGACAGGCCTGGAGTCCAGTACTTC	CASSYDRPGVQYF
-	TRBJ2-1	TRBV5-1	TRBD1	TGCGCCAGCAGCCCACAGGGGGTAAGCGCCTACAATGAGCAGTTCTTC	CASSPQGVSAYNEQFF
once	TRBJ2-2	TRBV6-5	-	TGTGCCAGCACCCCCCGGACAGCCAACACCGGGGAGCTGTTTTTT	CASTPRTANTGELFF
-	TRBJ2-3	TRBV10-2	TRBD2	TGCGCCAGCAGGCGCGGGAGCGGAGATACGCAGTATTTT	CASRRGSGDTQYF
few	TRBJ2-1	TRBV5-1	-	TGCGCCAGCAGCTTAAGCCAGGGGATAGGAAATGAGCAGTTCTTC	CASSLSQGIGNEQFF
-	TRBJ2-2	TRBV9	TRBD2	TGTGCCAGCAGCGTGAGCGGGACGAACACCGGGGAGCTGTTTTTT	CASSVSGTNTGELFF
-	TRBJ1-1	TRBV7-9	TRBD1	TGTGCCAGCAGCTTAGTAGGGGGCGCCGCTGAAGCTTTCTTT	CASSLVGGAAEAFF
-	TRBJ2-7	TRBV24-1	TRBD1	TGTGCCACCAGTTCAACCGGGACAGGGAACGAGCAGTACTTC	CATSSTGTGNEQYF
few	TRBJ1-2	TRBV30	-	TGTGCCTGGAGCAGAGGTACAGGGACCGGCTATGGCTACACCTTC	CAWSRGTGTGYGYTF
once	TRBJ1-1	TRBV6-5	TRBD1	TGTGCCAGCAGTTACTCCGTATCACAGGGGGCTGGTGAAGCTTTCTTT	CASSYSVSQGAGEAFF
-	TRBJ2-2	TRBV27	-	TGTGCCAGCAGTTCCGGGACTAACACCGGGGAGCTGTTTTTT	CASSSGTNTGELFF
-	TRBJ2-6	TRBV27	-	TGTGCCAGCGGCTGGGGGGACTCTGGGGCCAACGTCCTGACTTTC	CASGWGDSGANVLTF
-	TRBJ2-5	TRBV5-4	-	TGTGCCAGCAGCTTTTCAGGGATGACCCAGTACTTC	CASSFSGMTQYF
-	TRBJ2-3	TRBV7-2	-	TGTGCCAGCAGCTCAGGCCCCACAGATACGCAGTATTTT	CASSSGPTDTQYF
-	TRBJ1-5	TRBV28	-	TGTGCCAGCAGTTTAGGAGGCTATAGCAATCAGCCCCAGCATTTT	CASSLGGYSNQPQHF
once	TRBJ2-5	TRBV5-4	-	TGTGCCAGCAGCTTGGACTCCCTCGGGGAGACCCAGTACTTC	CASSLDSLGETQYF